The source of this T cell receptor (beta chain) is a study of T cells in Graves' hyperthyroidism and ophthalmopathy. RNA transcripts gave rise to amplified TCR beta CDR3 regions. HTBI primers drove first-round RT-PCR of the TCR CDR3. MiXCR, applied by TCRdb to the multiplex PCR reads, yields one record per CDR3 protein. The sample has around 360,000 distinct CDR3 sequences; about 15% are singletons. A few counts support this clonotype. Trimming stripped 1 base from V and 3 bases from J, with 10 bases between. The germline gives CDR1 LGHNA, CDR2 YNFKEQ. The CDR3 totals 14 residues. The chain links TRBV4-2 to TRBJ2-7; D not resolved. This sequence was found in a woman aged 55 to 70 with Graves' ophthalmopathy. Sequencing was done on a sample of blood. CDR3 loop: CASSQATRDYEQYF. The CDR3 bases are TGTGCCAGCAGCCAAGCGACAAGAGACTACGAGCAGTACTTC.